The TCR beta chain described here comes from a study of blood T cell repertoires in COVID-19. Study background: Samples taken during acute and convalescent COVID-19 were collected in the United States, Italy and Spain. T cells, B-cell-depleted T cells, or PBMCs provided the cDNA or gDNA that served as material.

The V and J ends lost 4 bases and 6 bases, in that order; junction bases with no gene match: 4. This CDR3 is built from 14 residues. Germline values: CDR1 LGHDT, CDR2 YNNKEL (reference sequence). Authors' data handling: For nucleated cells, counts were estimated from reference gene primer amplification. TCRdb's table, derived via immunoSEQ multiplex PCR, lists solely in-frame clones and lacks some. V, J and clone size derive from that table, while D and trimming were established from the DNA sequence. This table has 140,000 to 150,000 clones, approximately 84% appearing once. The chain has TRBV3-1 (or the pseudogene TRBV3-2) and TRBJ2-3; 10 bases agree with TRBD2. Sequenced input: peripheral blood. This TCR was sampled from a human donor in a cohort sampled during active COVID-19. The DNA of the CDR3 is TGTGCCAGCAGCCCGGGACTAGCGTCGGATACGCAGTATTTT. Encoded protein: CASSPGLASDTQYF.